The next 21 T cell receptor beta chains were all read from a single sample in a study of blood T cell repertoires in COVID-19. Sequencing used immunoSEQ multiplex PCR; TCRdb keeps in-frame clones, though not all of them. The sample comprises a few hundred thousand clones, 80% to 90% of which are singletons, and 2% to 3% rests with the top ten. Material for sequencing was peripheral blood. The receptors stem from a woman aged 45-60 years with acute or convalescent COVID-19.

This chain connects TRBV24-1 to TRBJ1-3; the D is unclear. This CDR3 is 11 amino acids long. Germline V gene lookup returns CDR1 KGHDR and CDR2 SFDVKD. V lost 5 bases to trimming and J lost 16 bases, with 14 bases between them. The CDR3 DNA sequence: TGTGCCACCAGTGGAAACGGACTCGGTTATTTT. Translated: CATSGNGLGYF.

CDR3 amino acids: CASVKSGTAFVRQYF. The CDR3 bases are TGTGCCAGCGTCAAGAGTGGGACAGCCTTCGTGCGGCAGTACTTC. The chain employs TRBV7-8 and TRBJ2-7, with TRBD1 matching over 7 bases. J gave up 9 bases and V 8 bases, and 19 bases lay outside the gene matches. Per the germline V gene, CDR1 is SGHVS and CDR2 is FQNEAQ. This CDR3 spans 15 amino acids.

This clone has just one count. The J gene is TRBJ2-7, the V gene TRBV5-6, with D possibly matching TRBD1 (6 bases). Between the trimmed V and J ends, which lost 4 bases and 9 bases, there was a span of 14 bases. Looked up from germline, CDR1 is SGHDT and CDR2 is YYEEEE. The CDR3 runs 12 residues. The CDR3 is CASSRRQARQYF. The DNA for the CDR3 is TGTGCCAGCAGCAGGAGACAGGCCAGGCAGTACTTC. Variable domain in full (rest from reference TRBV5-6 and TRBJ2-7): DAGVTQSPTHLIKTRGQQVTLRCSPKSGHDTVSWYQQALGQGPQFIFQYYEEEERQRGNFPDRFSGHQFPNYSSELNVNALLLGDSALYLCASSRRQARQYFGPGTRLTVT.

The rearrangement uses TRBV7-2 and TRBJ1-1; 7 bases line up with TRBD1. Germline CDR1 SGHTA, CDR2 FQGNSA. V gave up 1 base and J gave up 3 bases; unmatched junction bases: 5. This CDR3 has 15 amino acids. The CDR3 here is CASSLVNRGDTEAFF. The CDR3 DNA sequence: TGTGCCAGCAGCTTAGTGAACAGGGGAGACACTGAAGCTTTCTTT. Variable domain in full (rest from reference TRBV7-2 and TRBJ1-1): GAGVSQSPSNKVTEKGKDVELRCDPISGHTALYWYRQSLGQGLEFLIYFQGNSAPDKSGLPSDRFSAERTGGSVSTLTIQRTQQEDSAVYLCASSLVNRGDTEAFFGQGTRLTVV.

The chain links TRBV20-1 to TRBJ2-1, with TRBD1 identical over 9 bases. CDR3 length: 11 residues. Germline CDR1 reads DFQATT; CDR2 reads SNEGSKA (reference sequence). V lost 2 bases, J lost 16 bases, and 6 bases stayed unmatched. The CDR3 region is CSARRTGDLFF. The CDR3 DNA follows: TGCAGTGCTAGAAGGACAGGGGATTTATTCTTC.

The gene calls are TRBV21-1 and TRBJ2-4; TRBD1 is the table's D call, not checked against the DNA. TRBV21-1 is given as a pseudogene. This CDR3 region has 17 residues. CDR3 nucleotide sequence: TGTGCCAGCAGCCCCCAGGGGACAGGGCTGGCCAAAAACATTCAGTACTTC. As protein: CASSPQGTGLAKNIQYF.

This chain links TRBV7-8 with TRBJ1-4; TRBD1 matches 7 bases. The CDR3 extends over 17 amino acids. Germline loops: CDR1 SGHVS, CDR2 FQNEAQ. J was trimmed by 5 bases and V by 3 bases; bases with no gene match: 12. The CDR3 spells CASSFRPPSGGNEKLFF. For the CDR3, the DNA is TGTGCCAGCAGCTTTCGGCCGCCGTCAGGGGGAAATGAAAAACTGTTTTTT. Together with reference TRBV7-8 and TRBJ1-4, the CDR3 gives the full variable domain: GAGVSQSPRYKVAKRGQDVALRCDPISGHVSLFWYQQALGQGPEFLTYFQNEAQLDKSGLPSDRFFAERPEGSVSTLKIQRTQQEDSAVYLCASSFRPPSGGNEKLFFGSGTQLSVL.

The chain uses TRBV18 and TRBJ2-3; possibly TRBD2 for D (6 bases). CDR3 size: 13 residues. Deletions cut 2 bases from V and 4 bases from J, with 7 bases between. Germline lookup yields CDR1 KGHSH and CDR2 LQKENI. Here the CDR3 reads CASSPRDSDTQYF. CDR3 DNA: TGTGCCAGCTCACCAAGGGACTCAGATACGCAGTATTTT.

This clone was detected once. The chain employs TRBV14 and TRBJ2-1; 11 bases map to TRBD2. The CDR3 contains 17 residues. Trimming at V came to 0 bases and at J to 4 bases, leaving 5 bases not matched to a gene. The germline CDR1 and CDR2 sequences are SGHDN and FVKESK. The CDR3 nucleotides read TGTGCCAGCAGCCAAGAAACTAGCGGGAGCTTTTACAATGAGCAGTTCTTC. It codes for CASSQETSGSFYNEQFF. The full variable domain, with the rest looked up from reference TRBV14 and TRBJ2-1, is EAGVTQFPSHSVIEKGQTVTLRCDPISGHDNLYWYRRVMGKEIKFLLHFVKESKQDESGMPNNRFLAERTGGTYSTLKVQPAELEDSGVYFCASSQETSGSFYNEQFFGPGTRLTVL.

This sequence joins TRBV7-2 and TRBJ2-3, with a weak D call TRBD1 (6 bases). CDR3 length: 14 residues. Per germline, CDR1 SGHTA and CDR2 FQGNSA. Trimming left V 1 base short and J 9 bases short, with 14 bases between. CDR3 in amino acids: CASSLVGAGDTQYF. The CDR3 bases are TGTGCCAGCAGCTTAGTGGGGGCAGGGGACACGCAGTATTTT.

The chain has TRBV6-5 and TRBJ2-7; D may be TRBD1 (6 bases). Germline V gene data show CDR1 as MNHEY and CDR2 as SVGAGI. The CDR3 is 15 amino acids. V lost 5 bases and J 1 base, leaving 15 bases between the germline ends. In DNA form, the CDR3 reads TGTGCCAGCAGTCGTGAATGGCAGGGGTCCTACGAGCAGTACTTC. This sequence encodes CASSREWQGSYEQYF.

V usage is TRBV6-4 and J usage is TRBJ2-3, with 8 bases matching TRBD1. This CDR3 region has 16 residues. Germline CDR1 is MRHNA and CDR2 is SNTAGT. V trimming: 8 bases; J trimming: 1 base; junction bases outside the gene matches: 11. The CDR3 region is CASGSQKDRGTDTQYF. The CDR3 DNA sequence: TGTGCCAGCGGCAGCCAGAAGGACAGGGGCACAGATACGCAGTATTTT.

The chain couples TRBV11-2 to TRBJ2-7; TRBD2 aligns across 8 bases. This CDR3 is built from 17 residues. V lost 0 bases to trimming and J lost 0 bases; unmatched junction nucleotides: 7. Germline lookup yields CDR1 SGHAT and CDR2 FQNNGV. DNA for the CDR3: TGTGCCAGCAGCTTAGACCTAGCGGGTCGAAGCTCCTACGAGCAGTACTTC. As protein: CASSLDLAGRSSYEQYF.

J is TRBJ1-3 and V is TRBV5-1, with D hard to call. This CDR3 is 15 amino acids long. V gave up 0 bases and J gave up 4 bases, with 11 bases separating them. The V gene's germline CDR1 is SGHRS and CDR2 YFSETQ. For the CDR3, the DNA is TGCGCCAGCAGCTTGGCCGTTGGGAGGGGAAACACCATATATTTT. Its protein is CASSLAVGRGNTIYF.

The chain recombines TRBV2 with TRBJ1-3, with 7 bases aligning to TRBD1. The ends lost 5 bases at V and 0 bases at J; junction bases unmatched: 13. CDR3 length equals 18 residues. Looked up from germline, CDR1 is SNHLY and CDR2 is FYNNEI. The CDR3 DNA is TGTGCCAGCAGTTGGGACAGTGATTTCCCGGTCTCTGGAAACACCATATATTTT. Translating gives CASSWDSDFPVSGNTIYF.

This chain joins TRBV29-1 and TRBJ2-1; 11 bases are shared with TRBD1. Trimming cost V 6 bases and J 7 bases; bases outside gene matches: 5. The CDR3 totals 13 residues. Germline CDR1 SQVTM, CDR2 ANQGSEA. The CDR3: CSVGQGAENEQFF. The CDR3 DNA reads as TGCAGCGTCGGACAGGGGGCTGAAAATGAGCAGTTCTTC.

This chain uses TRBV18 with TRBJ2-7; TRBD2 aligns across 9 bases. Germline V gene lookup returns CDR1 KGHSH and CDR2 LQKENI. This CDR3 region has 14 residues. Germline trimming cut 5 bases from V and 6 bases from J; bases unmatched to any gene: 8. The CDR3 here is CASSYSGSDPEQYF. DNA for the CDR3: TGTGCCAGCTCATATAGCGGGAGCGATCCCGAGCAGTACTTC.

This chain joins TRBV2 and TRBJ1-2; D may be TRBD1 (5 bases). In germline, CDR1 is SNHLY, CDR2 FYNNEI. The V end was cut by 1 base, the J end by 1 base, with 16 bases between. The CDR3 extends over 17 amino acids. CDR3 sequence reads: CASSEEGRVYFNYGYTF. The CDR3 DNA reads TGTGCCAGCAGTGAAGAGGGCAGGGTGTACTTTAACTATGGCTACACCTTC. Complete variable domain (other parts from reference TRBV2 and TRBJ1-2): EPEVTQTPSHQVTQMGQEVILRCVPISNHLYFYWYRQILGQKVEFLVSFYNNEISEKSEIFDDQFSVERPDGSNFTLKIRSTKLEDSAMYFCASSEEGRVYFNYGYTFGSGTRLTVV.

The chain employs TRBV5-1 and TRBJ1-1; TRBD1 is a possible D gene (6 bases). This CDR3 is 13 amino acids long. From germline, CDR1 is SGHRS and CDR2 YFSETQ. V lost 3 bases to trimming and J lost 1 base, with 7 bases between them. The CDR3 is CASSSQGNTEAFF. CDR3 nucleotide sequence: TGCGCCAGCAGCTCACAGGGGAACACTGAAGCTTTCTTT. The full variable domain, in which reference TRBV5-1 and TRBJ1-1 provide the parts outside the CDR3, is KAGVTQTPRYLIKTRGQQVTLSCSPISGHRSVSWYQQTPGQGLQFLFEYFSETQRNKGNFPGRFSGRQFSNSRSEMNVSTLELGDSALYLCASSSQGNTEAFFGQGTRLTVV.

CDR3 in DNA: TGTGCCAGCAGTCTTACAGAGCCGGGAGAAAAACTGTTTTTT. Translating gives CASSLTEPGEKLFF. The V gene is TRBV2, the J gene TRBJ1-4; D is uncertain. CDR3 size: 14 residues. Germline V lookup: CDR1 SNHLY, CDR2 FYNNEI. With 5 bases removed from V and 8 bases from J, the gap between germline ends came to 15 bases.

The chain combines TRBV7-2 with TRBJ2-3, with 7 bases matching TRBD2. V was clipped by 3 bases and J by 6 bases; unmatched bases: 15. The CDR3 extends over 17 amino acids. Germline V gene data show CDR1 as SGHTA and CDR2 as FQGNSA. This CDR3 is CASSLRPGGSRVDTQYF. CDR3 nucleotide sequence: TGTGCCAGCAGCTTGCGCCCTGGCGGGAGTAGAGTGGATACGCAGTATTTT.